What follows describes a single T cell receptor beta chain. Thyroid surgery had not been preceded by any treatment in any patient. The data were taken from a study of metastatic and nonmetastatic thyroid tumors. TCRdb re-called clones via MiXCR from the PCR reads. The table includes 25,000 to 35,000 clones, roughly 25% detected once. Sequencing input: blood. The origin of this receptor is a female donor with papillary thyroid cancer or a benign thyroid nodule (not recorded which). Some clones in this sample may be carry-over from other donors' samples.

CDR3 protein: CETSDPRYDGTGELFF. CDR3 coding DNA: TGTGAAACCAGTGATCCTCGGTATGATGGCACCGGGGAGCTGTTTTTT. V gene TRBV24-1 combines with J gene TRBJ2-2, with D uncertain. This CDR3 comprises 16 residues. From germline, CDR1 is KGHDR and CDR2 SFDVKD.